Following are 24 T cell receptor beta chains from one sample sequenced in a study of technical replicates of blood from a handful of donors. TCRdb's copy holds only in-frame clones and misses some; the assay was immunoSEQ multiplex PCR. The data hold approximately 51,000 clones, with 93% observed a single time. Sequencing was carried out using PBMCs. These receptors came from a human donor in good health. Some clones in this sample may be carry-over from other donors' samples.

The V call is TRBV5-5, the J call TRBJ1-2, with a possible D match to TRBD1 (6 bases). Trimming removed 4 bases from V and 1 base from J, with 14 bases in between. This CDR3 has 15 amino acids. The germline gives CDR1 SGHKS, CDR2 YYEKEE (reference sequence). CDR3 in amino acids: CASSRGADINYGYTF. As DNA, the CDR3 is TGTGCCAGCAGCCGGGGGGCGGACATTAACTATGGCTACACCTTC.

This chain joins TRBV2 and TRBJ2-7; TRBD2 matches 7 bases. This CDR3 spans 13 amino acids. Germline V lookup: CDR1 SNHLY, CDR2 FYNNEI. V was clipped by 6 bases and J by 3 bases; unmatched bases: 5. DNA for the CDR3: TGTGCCAGCAGCCGGGGGGAGAGCTACGAGCAGTACTTC. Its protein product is CASSRGESYEQYF.

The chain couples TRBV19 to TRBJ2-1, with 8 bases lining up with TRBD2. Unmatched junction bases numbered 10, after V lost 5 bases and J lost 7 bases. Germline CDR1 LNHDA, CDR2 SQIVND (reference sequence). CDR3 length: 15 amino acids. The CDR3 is CASSSPGLVFNEQFF. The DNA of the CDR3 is TGTGCCAGTAGTTCGCCGGGACTAGTCTTTAATGAGCAGTTCTTC.

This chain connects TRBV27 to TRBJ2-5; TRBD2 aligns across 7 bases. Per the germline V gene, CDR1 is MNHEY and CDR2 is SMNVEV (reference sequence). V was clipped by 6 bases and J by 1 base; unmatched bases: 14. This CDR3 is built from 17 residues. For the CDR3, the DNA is TGTGCCAGCAGCCCGCGGTACGGGGCGGGAGCCCAAGAGACCCAGTACTTC. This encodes CASSPRYGAGAQETQYF.

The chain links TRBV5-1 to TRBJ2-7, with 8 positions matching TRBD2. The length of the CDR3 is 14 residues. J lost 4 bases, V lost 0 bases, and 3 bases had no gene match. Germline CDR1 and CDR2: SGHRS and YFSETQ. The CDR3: CASSLGGGPYEQYF. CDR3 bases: TGCGCCAGCAGCTTGGGCGGGGGGCCATACGAGCAGTACTTC.

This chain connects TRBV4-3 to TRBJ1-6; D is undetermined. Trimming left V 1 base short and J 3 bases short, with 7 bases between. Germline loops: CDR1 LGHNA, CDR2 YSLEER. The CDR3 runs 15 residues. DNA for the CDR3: TGCGCCAGCAGCCAAGGTCCAGGCTATAATTCACCCCTCCACTTT. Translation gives CASSQGPGYNSPLHF.

CDR3: CASRKSHGNTEAFF. Written as DNA, the CDR3 is TGTGCCAGCCGAAAAAGCCACGGGAACACTGAAGCTTTCTTT. This rearrangement joins TRBV6-4 to TRBJ1-1; D unresolved. Germline CDR1 is MRHNA and CDR2 is SNTAGT. The V end was cut by 8 bases, the J end by 1 base, with 14 bases between. The CDR3 length is 14 residues.

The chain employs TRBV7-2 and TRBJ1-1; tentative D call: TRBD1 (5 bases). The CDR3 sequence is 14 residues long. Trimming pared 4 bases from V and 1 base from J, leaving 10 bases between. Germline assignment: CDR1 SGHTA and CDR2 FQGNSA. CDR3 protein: CASSSGRGNTEAFF. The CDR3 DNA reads TGTGCCAGCAGCTCGGGGCGGGGGAACACTGAAGCTTTCTTT.

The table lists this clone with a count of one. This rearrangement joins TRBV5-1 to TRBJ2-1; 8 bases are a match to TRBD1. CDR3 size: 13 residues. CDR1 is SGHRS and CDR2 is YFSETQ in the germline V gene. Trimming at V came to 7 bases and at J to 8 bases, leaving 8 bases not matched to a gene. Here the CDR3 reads CASRLKTGDEQFF. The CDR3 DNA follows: TGCGCCAGCCGTTTGAAGACAGGGGATGAGCAGTTCTTC.

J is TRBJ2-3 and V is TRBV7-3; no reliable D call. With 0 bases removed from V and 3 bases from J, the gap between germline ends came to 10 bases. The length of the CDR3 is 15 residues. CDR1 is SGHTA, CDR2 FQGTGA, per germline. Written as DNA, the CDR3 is TGTGCCAGCAGCTTAACGCAGTTGCCTACAGATACGCAGTATTTT. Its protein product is CASSLTQLPTDTQYF.

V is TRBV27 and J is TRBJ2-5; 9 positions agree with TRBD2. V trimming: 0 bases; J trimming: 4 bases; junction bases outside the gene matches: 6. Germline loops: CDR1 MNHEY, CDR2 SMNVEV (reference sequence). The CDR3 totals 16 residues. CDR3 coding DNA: TGTGCCAGCAGTTTATCGGTAGCGGGGGTTTCAGAGACCCAGTACTTC. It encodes CASSLSVAGVSETQYF.

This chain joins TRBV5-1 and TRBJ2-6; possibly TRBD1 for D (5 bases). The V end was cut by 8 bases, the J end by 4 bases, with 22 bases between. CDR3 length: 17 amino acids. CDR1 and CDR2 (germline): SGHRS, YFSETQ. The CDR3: CASTGGRALLGANVLTF. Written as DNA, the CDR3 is TGCGCCAGTACCGGTGGCAGGGCTTTATTAGGGGCCAACGTCCTGACTTTC.

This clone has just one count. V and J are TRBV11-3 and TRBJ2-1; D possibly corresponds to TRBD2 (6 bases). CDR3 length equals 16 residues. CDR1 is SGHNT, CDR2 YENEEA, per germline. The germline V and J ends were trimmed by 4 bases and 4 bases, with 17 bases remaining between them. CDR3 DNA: TGTGCCAGCAGCTCGTCCGGGACTTTACAATACAATGAGCAGTTCTTC. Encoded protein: CASSSSGTLQYNEQFF.

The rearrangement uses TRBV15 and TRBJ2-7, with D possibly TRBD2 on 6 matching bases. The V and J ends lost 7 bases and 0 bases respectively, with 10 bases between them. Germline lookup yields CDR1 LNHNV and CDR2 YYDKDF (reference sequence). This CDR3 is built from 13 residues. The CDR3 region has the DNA TGTGCCACCAACGAGGACTACTCCTACGAGCAGTACTTC. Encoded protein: CATNEDYSYEQYF. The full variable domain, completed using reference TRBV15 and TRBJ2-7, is DAMVIQNPRYQVTQFGKPVTLSCSQTLNHNVMYWYQQKSSQAPKLLFHYYDKDFNNEADTPDNFQSRRPNTSFCFLDIRSPGLGDTAMYLCATNEDYSYEQYFGPGTRLTVT.

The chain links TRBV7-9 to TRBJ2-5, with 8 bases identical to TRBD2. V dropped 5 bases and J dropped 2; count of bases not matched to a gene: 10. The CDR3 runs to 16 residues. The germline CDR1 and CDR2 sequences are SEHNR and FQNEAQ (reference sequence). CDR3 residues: CASSITTGGRQETQYF. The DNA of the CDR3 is TGTGCCAGCAGCATAACAACGGGGGGGCGACAAGAGACCCAGTACTTC.

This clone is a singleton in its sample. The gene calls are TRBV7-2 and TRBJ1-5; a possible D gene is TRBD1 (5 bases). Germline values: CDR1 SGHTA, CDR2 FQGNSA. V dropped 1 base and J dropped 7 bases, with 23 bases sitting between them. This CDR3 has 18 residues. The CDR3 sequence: CASSLEAGRRGFHQPQHF. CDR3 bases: TGTGCCAGCAGCTTAGAGGCAGGCAGGAGGGGTTTTCACCAGCCCCAGCATTTT.

The CDR3 sequence is CASSGTLAATYEQYF. The CDR3 DNA follows: TGTGCCAGCAGCGGGACTCTAGCGGCGACCTACGAGCAGTACTTC. V gene TRBV9 combines with J gene TRBJ2-7, with 7 bases matching TRBD2. The germline CDR1 and CDR2 sequences are SGDLS and YYNGEE. The ends lost 3 bases at V and 2 bases at J; junction bases unmatched: 8. The CDR3 covers 15 residues. Combining the CDR3 with reference TRBV9 and TRBJ2-7 gives the whole variable domain DSGVTQTPKHLITATGQRVTLRCSPRSGDLSVYWYQQSLDQGLQFLIQYYNGEERAKGNILERFSAQQFPDLHSELNLSSLELGDSALYFCASSGTLAATYEQYFGPGTRLTVT.

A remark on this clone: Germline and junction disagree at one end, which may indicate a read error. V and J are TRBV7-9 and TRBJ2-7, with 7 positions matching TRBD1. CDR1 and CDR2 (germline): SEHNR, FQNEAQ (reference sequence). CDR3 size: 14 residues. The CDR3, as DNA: TGTACCAGCAGCCACGGACAGGAACCCTACGAGCAGTACTTC. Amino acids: CTSSHGQEPYEQYF.

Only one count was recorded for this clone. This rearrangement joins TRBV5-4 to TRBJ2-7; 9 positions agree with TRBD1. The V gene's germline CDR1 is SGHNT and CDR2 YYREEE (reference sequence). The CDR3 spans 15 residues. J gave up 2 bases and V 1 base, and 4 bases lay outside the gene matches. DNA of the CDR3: TGTGCCAGCAGCTTGCCGGGACAGGGAGCCTACGAGCAGTACTTC. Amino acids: CASSLPGQGAYEQYF.

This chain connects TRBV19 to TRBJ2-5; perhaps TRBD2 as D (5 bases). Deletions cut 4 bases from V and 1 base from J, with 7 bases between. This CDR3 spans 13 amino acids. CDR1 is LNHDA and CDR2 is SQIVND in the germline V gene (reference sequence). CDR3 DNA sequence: TGTGCCAGTAGTAGAGGGTTCCAAGAGACCCAGTACTTC. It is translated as CASSRGFQETQYF.

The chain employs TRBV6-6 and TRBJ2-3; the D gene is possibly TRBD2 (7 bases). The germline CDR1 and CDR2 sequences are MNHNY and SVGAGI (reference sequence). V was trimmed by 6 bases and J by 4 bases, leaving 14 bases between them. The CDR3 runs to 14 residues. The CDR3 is CASSSEGGADTQYF. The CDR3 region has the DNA TGTGCCAGCAGCTCCGAAGGGGGGGCAGATACGCAGTATTTT.

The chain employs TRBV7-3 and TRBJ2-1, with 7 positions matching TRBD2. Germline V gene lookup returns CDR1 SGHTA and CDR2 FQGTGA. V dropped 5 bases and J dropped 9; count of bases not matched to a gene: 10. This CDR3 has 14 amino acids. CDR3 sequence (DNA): TGTGCCAGCAGCCCTCGGGGGGACCGGGCTGAGCAGTTCTTC. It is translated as CASSPRGDRAEQFF. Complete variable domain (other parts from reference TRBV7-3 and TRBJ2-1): GAGVSQTPSNKVTEKGKYVELRCDPISGHTALYWYRQSLGQGPEFLIYFQGTGAADDSGLPNDRFFAVRPEGSVSTLKIQRTERGDSAVYLCASSPRGDRAEQFFGPGTRLTVL.

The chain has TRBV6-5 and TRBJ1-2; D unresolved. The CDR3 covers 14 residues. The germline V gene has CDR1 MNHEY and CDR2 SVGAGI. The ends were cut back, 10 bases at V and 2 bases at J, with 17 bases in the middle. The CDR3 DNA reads TGTGCCACCTATAGTGGGAGGTACAACTATGGCTACACCTTC. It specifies CATYSGRYNYGYTF.

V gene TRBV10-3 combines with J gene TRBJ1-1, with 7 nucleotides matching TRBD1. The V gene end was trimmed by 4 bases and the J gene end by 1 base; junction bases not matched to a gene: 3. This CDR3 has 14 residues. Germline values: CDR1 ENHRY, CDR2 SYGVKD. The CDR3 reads CAISVGQQNTEAFF. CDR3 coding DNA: TGTGCCATCAGTGTGGGACAGCAGAACACTGAAGCTTTCTTT.